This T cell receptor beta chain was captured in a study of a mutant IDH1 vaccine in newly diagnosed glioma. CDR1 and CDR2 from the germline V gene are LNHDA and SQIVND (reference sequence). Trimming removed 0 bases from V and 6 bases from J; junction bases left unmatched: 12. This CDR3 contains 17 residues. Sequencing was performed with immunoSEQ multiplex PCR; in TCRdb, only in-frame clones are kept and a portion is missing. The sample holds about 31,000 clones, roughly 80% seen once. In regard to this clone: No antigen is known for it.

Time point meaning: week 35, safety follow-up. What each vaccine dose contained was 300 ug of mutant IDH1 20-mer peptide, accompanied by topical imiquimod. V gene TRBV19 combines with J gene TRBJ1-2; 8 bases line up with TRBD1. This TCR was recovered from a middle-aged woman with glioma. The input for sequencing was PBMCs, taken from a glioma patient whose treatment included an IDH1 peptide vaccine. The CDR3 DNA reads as TGTGCCAGTAGTATAGATTCAAGAGCGACAGGGGTTGATGGCTACACCTTC. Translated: CASSIDSRATGVDGYTF.